The entry below describes one T cell receptor beta chain. In this sample, this clonotype turned up many times. No antigen is known for it. No base quality information exists; no much larger clone differs at one position. Between the V and J ends, shortened by 4 bases and 2 bases respectively, the junction contains 8 bases. The CDR3, cysteine through phenylalanine, is 14 amino acids long. Only the CDR3 region is kept as DNA, spanning 42 bases read in frame from base 1. The data belong to a study of tumor and adjacent non-tumor tissue in lung cancer (dated 2018 in TCRdb). Turning to the overall study: Of the cohort, roughly 12 patients had adenocarcinoma, 2 had squamous cell carcinoma and 1 had small cell lung cancer. Ages among the roughly 15 patients ranged from about 30 to 76 years, there were around 10 men and 5 women, and disease was at TNM stage I to III. Sequencing generated a total of some 130 million productive TCRbeta reads, averaging around 4.3 million reads per sample. The study compared bulk TCRbeta repertoires from lung tumor tissue and matched distant non-tumor lung tissue of about 15 lung cancer patients. TCRbeta CDR3 sequencing was performed on under 35 paired specimens, with one tumor sample and one normal lung sample collected per patient.

What the study reported, not specific to this receptor: Peripheral blood was not sequenced, so blood TCRbeta repertoires in these lung cancer patients were not examined. Only approximately 14 patients were in the cohort, and the authors stated that larger samples and more detailed clinical data are needed. TCR diversity was significantly higher in younger patients, and higher tumor TCR diversity was associated with shorter overall and disease-free survival. Tumor tissue showed significantly greater TCR diversity (inverse Simpson) than normal lung tissue (roughly 390 vs 170, P = 0.0075, Mann-Whitney U test). The sequencing platform is not named in the methods, and unique molecular identifiers are not mentioned. A significantly larger cumulative share of the repertoire was made up by the top 100 clones in normal lung than in tumor tissue.

The method behind the library was multiplex PCR. These reads were obtained on an Illumina HiSeq 2500. TCRbeta libraries were constructed through three rounds of nested PCR with primers (Table S4) according to protocols modified from ARM-PCR. Before sequencing, PCR products of 200-500 bp were cut from the gel and purified using the QIAquick gel extraction kit. The study's processing was this. Trimmomatic was used to clean the reads, FLASH was used to merge the reads into complete CDR3 sequences, and MiTCR was used to assign the reads to V(D)J germline segments. Clonal diversity was calculated as the inverse Simpson's index using VDJtools. In-frame sequences lacking a premature stop codon were counted as productive reads. TCRdb trimmed the raw reads at Q25, called clones with MiXCR and kept productive beta chains. Duplicate CDR3 protein sequences are folded into a single record with the most common DNA and genes. Here the V and J calls rest on TCRdb's processing, not on the authors' analysis. Counted in this sample were 70,000 to 90,000 distinct CDR3 sequences; 55% to 70% of them appeared once. The ten largest clones capture about 30% of the sample.

Bulk unsorted tissue served as the source for RNA extraction, and RNA quality was assessed using a NanoDrop ND-1000 and an Agilent 2100. For the normal lung samples, distant non-tumor tissue was collected more than 3 cm away from the tumor edge. Newly diagnosed lung cancer patients without prior chemotherapy who had been admitted for thoracic surgery in China between August and November 2014 were enrolled as donors. The study excluded patients who had received radiotherapy or chemotherapy before or who had another cancer at the same time. Surgical tissue pieces of about 1-2.1 cm3 were preserved in RNAlater solution and stored at -80 °C until use.

Sequencing input: distant non-tumor lung tissue. The sequence was collected from a woman aged 45-65 years with non-small cell lung cancer. The sequence is built from TRBV12-3 or TRBV12-4 and TRBJ2-2; tentative D gene TRBD2, with 6 bases matching. The CDR3 has the sequence CASSSGLNTGELFF. The DNA reads as follows: TGTGCCAGCAGTTCGGGACTTAACACCGGGGAGCTGTTTTTT.